This T cell receptor beta chain is from a study of regulatory T cells in long-lasting Graves disease. This CDR3 spans 14 amino acids. V was pared by 2 bases and J by 5 bases, with 10 bases between. Germline values: CDR1 ENHRY, CDR2 SYGVKD. Combining iRepertoire HTBI primers with Arm-PCR of CDR3 regions, the authors built TCR beta libraries. Each CDR3 protein gets one entry after TCRdb re-called the multiplex PCR reads with MiXCR. The sample yields about half a million distinct CDR3 sequences, approximately 12% seen once. Ten or more counts support this clonotype. Time point here: newly diagnosed GD, antithyroid drugs for less than 3 months. PBMCs were the source of the RNA used for TCR sequencing. These data are also associated with another study on T cells in Graves' hyperthyroidism and ophthalmopathy. This second study says: First-round RT-PCR of the TCR CDR3 relied on the HTBI primer set. The model predicted ophthalmopathy a median around six months before onset.

The sequencing here drew on peripheral blood mononuclear cells (PBMCs), taken at new diagnosis, from a patient treated with antithyroid drugs. This TCR was sampled from a woman in her 30s with Graves disease. The chain combines TRBV10-3 with TRBJ2-1; D is uncertain. CDR3 amino acids: CAISEDGWDNEQFF. The CDR3 region has the DNA TGTGCCATCAGTGAGGACGGTTGGGACAATGAGCAGTTCTTC.